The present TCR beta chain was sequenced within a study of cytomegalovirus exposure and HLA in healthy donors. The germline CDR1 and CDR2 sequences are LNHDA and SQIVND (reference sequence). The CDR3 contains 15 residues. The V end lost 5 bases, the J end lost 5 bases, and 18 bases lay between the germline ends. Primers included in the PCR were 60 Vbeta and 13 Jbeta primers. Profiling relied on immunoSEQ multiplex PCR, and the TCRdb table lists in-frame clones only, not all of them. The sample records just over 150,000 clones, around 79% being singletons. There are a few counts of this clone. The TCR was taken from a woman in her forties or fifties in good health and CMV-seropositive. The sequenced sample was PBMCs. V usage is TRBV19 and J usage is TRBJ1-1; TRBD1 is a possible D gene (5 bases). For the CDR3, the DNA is TGTGCCAGTAGTTCGCGGGTCAAACGGGGGACTGAAGCTTTCTTT. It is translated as CASSSRVKRGTEAFF.